Each of the 18 T cell receptor beta chains below was sequenced from the same sample in a study of blood T cell repertoires in COVID-19. The table came from immunoSEQ multiplex PCR; TCRdb's copy has only in-frame clones and leaves some out. The profile shows 200,000 to 250,000 clones, around 85% of them singletons. Material for sequencing was peripheral blood. These receptor sequences come from a woman between 65 and 79 years old with COVID-19, enrolled during active disease.

This clone was detected once. The chain uses TRBV5-1 and TRBJ1-6, with 8 bases fitting TRBD1. V trimming: 1 base; J trimming: 8 bases; junction bases outside the gene matches: 14. This CDR3 contains 18 residues. The germline V gene has CDR1 SGHRS and CDR2 YFSETQ. CDR3 loop: CASSLRVRGPGTDSPLHF. CDR3 DNA: TGCGCCAGCAGCTTGCGCGTCAGGGGGCCCGGGACGGATTCACCCCTCCACTTT.

This clone is a singleton in its sample. The rearrangement uses TRBV6-5 and TRBJ1-3; D is possibly TRBD1 (6 bases). Germline CDR1 is MNHEY and CDR2 is SVGAGI. The CDR3 is 12 amino acids. Trimming pared 5 bases from V and 8 bases from J, leaving 10 bases between. CDR3 nucleotides: TGTGCCAGCAGTAAACGACAGGACACCATATATTTT. Translating it yields CASSKRQDTIYF.

This rearrangement joins TRBV7-2 to TRBJ2-7, with D possibly matching TRBD2 (5 bases). V was cut by 5 bases and J by 7 bases, with 21 bases left in between. Germline values: CDR1 SGHTA, CDR2 FQGNSA. The CDR3 sequence is 15 residues long. The CDR3 spells CASSPTRTGSGEQYF. CDR3 nucleotide sequence: TGTGCCAGCAGCCCCACGAGGACTGGATCCGGAGAGCAGTACTTC. The complete variable domain, with remaining parts taken from reference TRBV7-2 and TRBJ2-7, reads GAGVSQSPSNKVTEKGKDVELRCDPISGHTALYWYRQSLGQGLEFLIYFQGNSAPDKSGLPSDRFSAERTGGSVSTLTIQRTQQEDSAVYLCASSPTRTGSGEQYFGPGTRLTVT.

This sequence joins TRBV7-2 and TRBJ2-7; TRBD1 might be the D (7 bases). Trimming removed 1 base at V and 8 bases at J, with 12 bases between. CDR3 length: 13 amino acids. CDR1 is SGHTA, CDR2 FQGNSA, per germline. The DNA for the CDR3 is TGTGCCAGCAGCTTAGACAGGGGAGGAAAGCAGTACTTC. This gives the protein CASSLDRGGKQYF.

The chain has TRBV9 and TRBJ1-6; 8 positions match TRBD1. The CDR3 extends over 14 amino acids. Germline CDR1 and CDR2: SGDLS and YYNGEE. The trim removed 4 bases at V and 16 bases at J, leaving 13 bases unmatched. The CDR3 is CASSTMTDRDSLHF. The CDR3 bases are TGTGCCAGCAGCACAATGACGGACAGGGATTCGCTCCACTTT.

The chain has TRBV9 and TRBJ1-1; D gene uncertain. Trimming removed 0 bases at V and 6 bases at J, with 9 bases between. The V gene's germline CDR1 is SGDLS and CDR2 YYNGEE. The CDR3 is 13 amino acids. The CDR3 sequence is CASSVVGGAEAFF. The CDR3 nucleotides are TGTGCCAGCAGCGTAGTGGGCGGGGCTGAAGCTTTCTTT.

In its sample, this clone was seen a few times. This chain links TRBV9 with TRBJ1-2, with 9 bases fitting TRBD1. V shed 0 bases and J 8 bases; nucleotides not matched to a gene: 8. CDR1 is SGDLS, CDR2 YYNGEE, per germline. There are 15 residues in the CDR3. CDR3 sequence (DNA): TGTGCCAGCAGCGTAGCCCCGGGACAGGGAGGCGGCTACACCTTC. Translation: CASSVAPGQGGGYTF.

For the CDR3, the DNA is TGCGCCAGCAGCCAAGATGTGGGACAGGGGGCGCATGGCTACACCTTC. Translated: CASSQDVGQGAHGYTF. The chain couples TRBV5-1 to TRBJ1-2, with 12 bases aligning to TRBD1. V lost 4 bases and J lost 6; bases outside the gene matches: 10. The CDR3 length is 16 residues. Germline V gives CDR1 SGHRS, CDR2 YFSETQ.

This rearrangement joins TRBV5-6 to TRBJ1-3; tentatively, D is TRBD1 (5 bases). CDR1 and CDR2 from the germline V gene are SGHDT and YYEEEE. The V gene lost 4 bases and the J gene lost 5 bases, with 28 bases spanning the gap. There are 19 residues in the CDR3. The CDR3 protein is CASSPVPAAGDGLRNTIYF. CDR3 in DNA: TGTGCCAGCAGCCCGGTACCTGCAGCGGGGGACGGGTTAAGAAACACCATATATTTT.

This chain uses TRBV11-3 with TRBJ2-5; 8 nucleotides line up with TRBD2. Unmatched junction bases numbered 15, after V lost 5 bases and J lost 4 bases. Germline assignment: CDR1 SGHNT and CDR2 YENEEA. The CDR3 sequence is 17 residues long. The CDR3 nucleotides read TGTGCCAGCAGCCGCGACCGGGGGGGCGACTTTGGAGAGACCCAGTACTTC. It encodes CASSRDRGGDFGETQYF.

This clone showed up just once. The genes are TRBV4-2 and TRBJ2-7; perhaps TRBD2 as D (5 bases). CDR3 length: 13 amino acids. Trimming removed 4 bases at V and 6 bases at J, with 13 bases between. Germline assignment: CDR1 LGHNA and CDR2 YNFKEQ. The CDR3 bases are TGTGCCAGCAGCCCGAGGGAGATCTCCGAGCAGTACTTC. Translating gives CASSPREISEQYF.

The chain has TRBV11-2 and TRBJ1-1; 8 nucleotides align to TRBD1. Germline V CDR1 and CDR2: SGHAT, FQNNGV. Trimming cost V 1 base and J 4 bases; bases outside gene matches: 11. This CDR3 comprises 17 residues. This CDR3 is CASSLATGRGRITEAFF. DNA of the CDR3: TGTGCCAGCAGCTTAGCAACGGGCAGGGGGCGAATCACTGAAGCTTTCTTT.

The V gene is TRBV3-1 (or the pseudogene TRBV3-2), the J gene TRBJ2-2, with 8 bases fitting TRBD1. The germline V gene has CDR1 LGHDT and CDR2 YNNKEL (reference sequence). V lost 2 bases, J lost 5 bases, and 7 bases stayed unmatched. CDR3 length: 16 residues. The CDR3 DNA reads TGTGCCAGCAGCCAAATCGCAGGGGGCGGGACCGGGGAGCTGTTTTTT. This codes for CASSQIAGGGTGELFF.

The V gene is TRBV11-3, the J gene TRBJ2-2, with 15 nucleotides matching TRBD2. Unmatched junction bases numbered 6, after V lost 4 bases and J lost 0 bases. CDR1 is SGHNT, CDR2 YENEEA, per germline. The CDR3 totals 19 residues. DNA for the CDR3: TGTGCCAGCAGCTCCGGCGGACTAGCGGGGGGGCCGAACACCGGGGAGCTGTTTTTT. Its protein is CASSSGGLAGGPNTGELFF.

The chain recombines TRBV7-2 with TRBJ1-4; 7 bases fit TRBD1. J gave up 2 bases and V 5 bases, and 8 bases lay outside the gene matches. Germline V gene data show CDR1 as SGHTA and CDR2 as FQGNSA. The CDR3 is 16 residues long. This CDR3 reads CASSRNPGQTNEKLFF. In nucleotides, the CDR3 is TGTGCCAGCAGCCGGAACCCGGGACAGACTAATGAAAAACTGTTTTTT.

V usage is TRBV6-5 and J usage is TRBJ1-6; TRBD1 is a possible D gene (6 bases). There are 14 residues in the CDR3. The ends were cut back, 6 bases at V and 6 bases at J, with 12 bases in the middle. Germline CDR1 reads MNHEY; CDR2 reads SVGAGI. The CDR3 DNA follows: TGTGCCAGCAGGCTACAGGGATCTAATTCACCCCTCCACTTT. It translates to CASRLQGSNSPLHF.

This chain joins TRBV19 and TRBJ1-1, with D possibly matching TRBD1 (5 bases). The V end lost 3 bases, the J end lost 1 base, and 9 bases lay between the germline ends. Per germline, CDR1 LNHDA and CDR2 SQIVND (reference sequence). The CDR3 totals 14 residues. CDR3 nucleotides: TGTGCCAGTAGTATCCGTGGGGCGAACACTGAAGCTTTCTTT. Its translation is CASSIRGANTEAFF. Variable domain in full (rest from reference TRBV19 and TRBJ1-1): DGGITQSPKYLFRKEGQNVTLSCEQNLNHDAMYWYRQDPGQGLRLIYYSQIVNDFQKGDIAEGYSVSREKKESFPLTVTSAQKNPTAFYLCASSIRGANTEAFFGQGTRLTVV.

The gene calls are TRBV19 and TRBJ2-5, with D unresolved. V was clipped by 4 bases and J by 2 bases, with 11 bases between them. The CDR3 is made up of 14 amino acids. Germline assignment: CDR1 LNHDA and CDR2 SQIVND (reference sequence). CDR3 protein: CASSSGFRQETQYF. CDR3 nucleotide sequence: TGTGCCAGTAGTAGTGGTTTCAGACAAGAGACCCAGTACTTC.